This T cell receptor beta chain derives from a study of blood T cell repertoires in COVID-19. At the level of the study: PBMCs, B-cell-depleted T cells, or T cells provided the cDNA or gDNA that made up the material.

Authors' processing steps: Quantification of nucleated cells was approximated via reference gene primer amplification. Sequencing used immunoSEQ multiplex PCR; TCRdb keeps in-frame clones, though not all of them. That table is the source of V, J and clone size, and D and trimming were worked out from the DNA. The repertoire holds about 520,000 clones, with approximately 85% as singletons. The CDR3 is 17 residues long. The count of this clone is one. This sequence joins TRBV21-1 and TRBJ2-7; the listed D gene, TRBD1, was not tested against the DNA. TRBV21-1 is a documented pseudogene. Source material: peripheral blood. The TCR comes from a human donor in a cohort sampled during active COVID-19. The CDR3 region has the DNA TGTGCCAGCAGCAAAAACTTTACGGACAGGACTACCTACGAGCAGTACTTC. Translation: CASSKNFTDRTTYEQYF.